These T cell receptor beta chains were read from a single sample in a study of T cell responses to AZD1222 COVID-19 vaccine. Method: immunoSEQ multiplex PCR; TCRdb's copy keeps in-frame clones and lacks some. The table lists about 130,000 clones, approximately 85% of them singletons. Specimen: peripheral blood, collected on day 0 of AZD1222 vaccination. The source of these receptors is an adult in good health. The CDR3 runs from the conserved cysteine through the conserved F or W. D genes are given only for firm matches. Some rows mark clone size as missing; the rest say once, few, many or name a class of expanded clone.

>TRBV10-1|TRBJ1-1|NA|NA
CASSESTRLTQAFF
TGCGCCAGCAGTGAGTCGACTCGCCTAACTCAGGCTTTCTTT
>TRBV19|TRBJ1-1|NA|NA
CASSVKGRPWGTEAFF
TGTGCCAGTAGTGTAAAGGGGCGCCCCTGGGGCACTGAAGCTTTCTTT
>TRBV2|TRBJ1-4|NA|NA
CASTPVGTGNEKLFF
TGTGCCAGCACCCCTGTGGGGACGGGCAATGAAAAACTGTTTTTT
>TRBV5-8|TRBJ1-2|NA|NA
CASSFYRVGGYTF
TGTGCCAGCAGCTTCTACAGGGTGGGTGGCTACACCTTC
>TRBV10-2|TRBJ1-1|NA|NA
CATLGGNTEAFF
TGCGCCACCCTAGGGGGGAACACTGAAGCTTTCTTT
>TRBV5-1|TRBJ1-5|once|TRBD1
CASSLTGGAESQPQHF
TGCGCCAGCAGCCTGACAGGGGGCGCGGAGTCACAGCCCCAGCATTTT
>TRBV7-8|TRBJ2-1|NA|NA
CASSPGWMSSYNEQFF
TGTGCCAGCAGCCCAGGATGGATGAGCTCCTACAATGAGCAGTTCTTC
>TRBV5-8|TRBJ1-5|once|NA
CASSFGGRLLRRQPQHF
TGTGCCAGCAGCTTCGGCGGCAGGCTCCTCAGAAGGCAGCCCCAGCATTTT
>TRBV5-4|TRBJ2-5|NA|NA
CASSPRTGRLAQYF
TGTGCCAGCAGCCCTCGGACCGGACGGCTAGCCCAGTACTTC
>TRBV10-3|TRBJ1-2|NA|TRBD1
CAISAPGQIYGYTF
TGTGCCATCAGTGCTCCGGGACAGATCTATGGCTACACCTTC
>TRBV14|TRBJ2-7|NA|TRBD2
CASRPSGNRYEQYF
TGTGCCAGCAGGCCTAGCGGGAATCGGTACGAGCAGTACTTC
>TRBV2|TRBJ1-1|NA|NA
CASTPFVNTEAFF
TGTGCCAGCACCCCCTTCGTGAACACTGAAGCTTTCTTT
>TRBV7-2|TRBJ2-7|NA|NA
CASSLAQTRHEQYF
TGTGCCAGCAGCTTAGCCCAGACTAGGCACGAGCAGTACTTC
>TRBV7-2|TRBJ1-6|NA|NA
CASSLTRASESPLHF
TGTGCCAGCAGCTTAACCAGGGCCTCGGAATCACCCCTCCACTTT
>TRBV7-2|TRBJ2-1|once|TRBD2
CASSLPRDYKNEQFF
TGTGCCAGCAGTTTACCCCGGGACTATAAAAATGAGCAGTTCTTC
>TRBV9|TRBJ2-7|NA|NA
CASSVEYEQYF
TGTGCCAGCAGCGTAGAATACGAGCAGTACTTC
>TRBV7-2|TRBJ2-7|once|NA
CASSLVSLSF
TGTGCCAGCAGCTTAGTTTCTCTGTCGTTC
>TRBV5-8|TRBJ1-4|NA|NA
CASSLEGTAINEKLFF
TGTGCCAGCAGCTTGGAGGGGACGGCCATTAATGAAAAACTGTTTTTT
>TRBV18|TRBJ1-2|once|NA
CASSPQSDYGYTF
TGTGCCAGCTCACCACAATCGGACTATGGCTACACCTTC
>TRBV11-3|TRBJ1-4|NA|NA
CASSVGGDPNEKLFF
TGTGCCAGCAGCGTAGGAGGGGATCCTAATGAAAAACTGTTTTTT
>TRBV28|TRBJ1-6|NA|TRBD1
CASIRDPRGALHF
TGTGCCAGCATTCGGGACCCCAGGGGGGCCCTCCACTTT
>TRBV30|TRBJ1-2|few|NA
CAWSVQQGNYGYTF
TGTGCCTGGAGTGTACAACAGGGTAACTATGGCTACACCTTC
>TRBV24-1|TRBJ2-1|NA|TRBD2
CATAGTSNNEQFF
TGTGCCACCGCCGGGACTAGCAACAATGAGCAGTTCTTC
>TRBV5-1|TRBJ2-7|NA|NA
CASSLVSGAGYEQYF
TGCGCCAGCAGCTTGGTGTCGGGGGCAGGCTACGAGCAGTACTTC
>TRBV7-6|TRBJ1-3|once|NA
CASSLGPGYGNTIYF
TGTGCCAGCAGCTTAGGACCGGGTTATGGAAACACCATATATTTT
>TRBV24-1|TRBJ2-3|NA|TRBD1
CATSDPGQGTRHTQYF
TGTGCCACCAGTGATCCGGGACAGGGCACAAGACATACGCAGTATTTT
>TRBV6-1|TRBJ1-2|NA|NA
CASSERTDLEGYTF
TGTGCCAGCAGTGAACGGACAGACCTAGAGGGCTACACCTTC
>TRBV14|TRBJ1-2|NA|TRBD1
CASSPGQPSDYGYTF
TGTGCCAGCAGCCCGGGACAGCCTTCTGACTATGGCTACACCTTC
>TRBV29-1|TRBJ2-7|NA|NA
CSVLSRANEQYF
TGCAGCGTTCTGTCCAGGGCCAACGAGCAGTACTTC
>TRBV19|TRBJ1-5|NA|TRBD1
CASSGPGQGDIPQHF
TGTGCCAGTAGTGGGCCGGGACAGGGGGATATTCCCCAGCATTTT